A selection of T cell receptor beta chains follows, all from one sample in a study of cytomegalovirus exposure and HLA in healthy donors. The assay was immunoSEQ multiplex PCR, and TCRdb's table has in-frame clones only and misses some. Of some 71,000 clones listed, about 78% are singletons. Sequencing was performed on PBMCs. These receptors came from a man aged 18 to 29 in good health and CMV-seronegative. Each CDR3 is given with its conserved first and last residue. D genes are given only for firm matches. Only part of the rows carry a size: once, few, many, or a class if the clone is expanded.

V: TRBV28; D: .; size: .; J: TRBJ2-2; DNA: TGTGCCAGCAGTTTATGGGACTCCTCAACCGGGGAGCTGTTTTTT; CDR3: CASSLWDSSTGELFF
V: TRBV5-4; D: TRBD2; size: .; J: TRBJ2-3; DNA: TGTGCCAGCAGCTTAGCGGGAGTAAGCACAGATACGCAGTATTTT; CDR3: CASSLAGVSTDTQYF
V: TRBV7-3; D: .; size: few; J: TRBJ1-1; DNA: TGTGCCAGCAGCTTAGTCGGCGGTGTCCCTGAAGCTTTCTTT; CDR3: CASSLVGGVPEAFF
V: TRBV18; D: TRBD1; size: .; J: TRBJ2-6; DNA: TGTGCCAGCTCACCTTGGACAGGGGGAAGCTCTGGGGCCAACGTCCTGACTTTC; CDR3: CASSPWTGGSSGANVLTF
V: TRBV11-2; D: .; size: few; J: TRBJ1-2; DNA: TGTGCCAGCAGCTTAATCCGGGACTATGGCTACACCTTC; CDR3: CASSLIRDYGYTF
V: TRBV19; D: .; size: .; J: TRBJ1-1; DNA: TGTGCCAGTAGAGACCAGGGTTCCCCGAACACTGAAGCTTTCTTT; CDR3: CASRDQGSPNTEAFF
V: TRBV4-2; D: .; size: .; J: TRBJ1-6; DNA: TGTGCCAGCAGCCATACCTCAGGGCGTCCTATCGAGAATTCACCCCTCCACTTT; CDR3: CASSHTSGRPIENSPLHF
V: TRBV5-1; D: TRBD1; size: .; J: TRBJ2-5; DNA: TGCGCCAGCAGCCTCCAGGACAGGGTCGCGACCCAGTACTTC; CDR3: CASSLQDRVATQYF
V: TRBV27; D: TRBD2; size: .; J: TRBJ2-5; DNA: TGTGCCAGCAGATCACTAGCGTACTTGCAAGAGACCCAGTACTTC; CDR3: CASRSLAYLQETQYF
V: TRBV7-2; D: TRBD2; size: .; J: TRBJ2-1; DNA: TGTGCCAGCAGCCCCGGACTAGCGGGGGGGGCTCTGGATGAGCAGTTCTTC; CDR3: CASSPGLAGGALDEQFF
V: TRBV2; D: TRBD1; size: .; J: TRBJ2-2; DNA: TGTGCCAGCAGTGAAGGGACAGGGGGCAACACCGGGGAGCTGTTTTTT; CDR3: CASSEGTGGNTGELFF
V: TRBV11-3; D: .; size: .; J: TRBJ2-3; DNA: TGTGCCAGCAGCTTTTCAGCGGAAGTAGATACGCAGTATTTT; CDR3: CASSFSAEVDTQYF
V: TRBV5-1; D: .; size: .; J: TRBJ2-7; DNA: TGCGCCAGCAGCTCGGACAGTCTCTCCTACGAGCAGTACTTC; CDR3: CASSSDSLSYEQYF